A single sample gave rise to the 21 T cell receptor beta chains below, sequenced in a study of blood T cell repertoires in COVID-19. Data came from immunoSEQ multiplex PCR; TCRdb stores just in-frame clones and leaves some out. The repertoire holds around 190,000 clones, 88% seen once, with approximately 1.5% in the top ten. The sample taken for sequencing was peripheral blood. The receptors were gathered from a man between 18 and 35 years old with active or convalescent COVID-19.

V and J are TRBV3-1 (or the pseudogene TRBV3-2) and TRBJ2-2, with D perhaps matching TRBD1 (6 bases). Between the trimmed V and J ends, which lost 2 bases and 6 bases, there was a span of 16 bases. This CDR3 has 16 amino acids. Germline V gives CDR1 LGHDT, CDR2 YNNKEL (reference sequence). The CDR3 DNA is TGTGCCAGCAGCCAATCTGTAGGGGGAGTCGCCGGGGAGCTGTTTTTT. Translated, it gives CASSQSVGGVAGELFF.

The chain recombines TRBV21-1 with TRBJ1-6. TRBV21-1 is a pseudogene. This CDR3 comprises 14 residues. CDR3 coding DNA: TGTGCCAGCAGTGGGGGGAGGGGAAATTCACCCCTCCACTTT. Its translation: CASSGGRGNSPLHF.

J is TRBJ2-7 and V is TRBV5-4, with 8 bases that match TRBD1. This CDR3 region has 14 residues. In germline, CDR1 is SGHNT, CDR2 YYREEE (reference sequence). With V trimmed by 3 bases and J by 3 bases, 5 bases remained unmatched. The CDR3 loop is CASSSAGTGYEQYF. The CDR3 DNA follows: TGTGCCAGCAGCTCCGCCGGGACAGGCTACGAGCAGTACTTC.

The rearrangement uses TRBV12-3 or TRBV12-4 and TRBJ1-2, with 9 bases aligning to TRBD1. The CDR3 has 12 amino acids. Losses at the gene ends were 7 bases for V and 8 bases for J; bases not matched to a gene: 5. The CDR3 region has the DNA TGTGCCAGCACCAGGACAGGGGAAGGCTACACCTTC. Protein product: CASTRTGEGYTF.

This sequence joins TRBV5-6 and TRBJ1-6; 7 positions agree with TRBD1. Trimming cost V 4 bases and J 4 bases; bases outside gene matches: 8. The CDR3 sequence is 16 residues long. CDR1 SGHDT and CDR2 YYEEEE come from the germline V gene. CDR3 nucleotide sequence: TGTGCCAGCAGCCCAATTCCAGGGGGATATAATTCACCCCTCCACTTT. Translation: CASSPIPGGYNSPLHF.

For the CDR3, the DNA is TGTGCCAGCAGTGAAAAGGGCCAGGGAGGCGAGCAGTACTTC. Protein: CASSEKGQGGEQYF. The chain couples TRBV6-1 to TRBJ2-7, with a tentative D call TRBD2 (6 bases). Trimming left V 2 bases short and J 6 bases short, with 14 bases between. There are 14 residues in the CDR3. CDR1 is MNHNS, CDR2 SASEGT, per germline.

The genes are TRBV24-1 and TRBJ2-5, with 12 bases fitting TRBD2. J lost 2 bases, V lost 7 bases, and 7 bases had no gene match. Germline V gene sequence: CDR1 KGHDR, CDR2 SFDVKD. This CDR3 is 16 amino acids long. CDR3 nucleotide sequence: TGTGCCACCAGACGACTAGCGGGGGACAATCAAGAGACCCAGTACTTC. Encoded protein: CATRRLAGDNQETQYF.

With respect to this clone: At one of its ends the junction is not consistent with the germline gene, which may arise from a read error. This chain joins TRBV7-7 and TRBJ2-2; D is perhaps TRBD2 (5 bases). This CDR3 is built from 15 residues. Germline V gives CDR1 SSHAT, CDR2 FNYEAQ (reference sequence). In nucleotides, the CDR3 is TGTGCTAGCAGCTCGACTACTTCGAACACCGGGGAGCTGTTTTTT. Encoded protein: CASSSTTSNTGELFF.

The sample holds a few counts of this clone. The V call is TRBV30, the J call TRBJ1-1; maybe TRBD1 (5 bases). The CDR3 is made up of 15 amino acids. Trimming removed 2 bases from V and 4 bases from J, with 17 bases in between. CDR1 is GTSNPN, CDR2 SVGIG, per germline (reference sequence). CDR3 protein: CAWSSPGTRATEAFF. CDR3 coding DNA: TGTGCCTGGAGTTCCCCGGGGACTAGGGCCACTGAAGCTTTCTTT.

V is TRBV7-9 and J is TRBJ2-3, with 11 bases fitting TRBD2. There are 17 residues in the CDR3. V trimming: 0 bases; J trimming: 3 bases; junction bases outside the gene matches: 5. CDR1 is SEHNR, CDR2 FQNEAQ, per germline (reference sequence). Written as DNA, the CDR3 is TGTGCCAGCAGCTTAGCCCTAGCGGGGGGAGCTACAGATACGCAGTATTTT. It translates to CASSLALAGGATDTQYF.

The gene calls are TRBV11-2 and TRBJ2-2; 7 bases match TRBD1. CDR1 is SGHAT, CDR2 FQNNGV, per germline. This CDR3 has 18 amino acids. Losses at the gene ends were 0 bases for V and 4 bases for J; bases not matched to a gene: 11. The CDR3 loop is CASSLEGARQGRTGELFF. DNA of the CDR3: TGTGCCAGCAGCTTAGAGGGGGCCCGACAGGGTCGCACCGGGGAGCTGTTTTTT.

This rearrangement joins TRBV15 to TRBJ1-4; D possibly corresponds to TRBD1 (6 bases). Between the trimmed V and J ends, which lost 2 bases and 7 bases, there was a span of 14 bases. Germline V lookup: CDR1 LNHNV, CDR2 YYDKDF (reference sequence). The CDR3 sequence is 15 residues long. CDR3: CATSRSTGSFEKLFF. CDR3 sequence (DNA): TGTGCCACCAGCAGATCAACAGGGTCATTTGAAAAACTGTTTTTT.

CDR3 loop: CASSPPGQGYNEQFF. The CDR3 DNA sequence: TGTGCCAGCTCACCTCCGGGACAGGGCTACAATGAGCAGTTCTTC. The rearrangement uses TRBV18 and TRBJ2-1; 9 bases are a match to TRBD1. Germline CDR1 and CDR2: KGHSH and LQKENI. Trimming at V came to 3 bases and at J to 3 bases, leaving 3 bases not matched to a gene. This CDR3 contains 15 residues.

The chain combines TRBV4-1 with TRBJ2-1; no clear D gene. The germline V gene has CDR1 MGHRA and CDR2 YSYEKL. V lost 3 bases, J lost 0 bases, and 9 bases lay in between. This CDR3 comprises 15 residues. CDR3 amino acids: CASSQTESSYNEQFF. CDR3 DNA sequence: TGCGCCAGCAGCCAGACTGAAAGCTCCTACAATGAGCAGTTCTTC.

V usage is TRBV3-1 (or the pseudogene TRBV3-2) and J usage is TRBJ2-5; 10 bases align to TRBD2. This CDR3 has 16 residues. The germline CDR1 and CDR2 sequences are LGHDT and YNNKEL (reference sequence). V was pared by 5 bases and J by 4 bases, with 10 bases of the junction left unmatched. This CDR3 is CASSTLGSGGIETQYF. The CDR3, as DNA: TGTGCCAGCAGCACCCTGGGTAGCGGGGGGATAGAGACCCAGTACTTC.

The DNA of the CDR3 is TGCGCCAGCAGCATAGGGACAGGGGGTTACACCGGGGAGCTGTTTTTT. It yields the protein CASSIGTGGYTGELFF. The genes are TRBV5-1 and TRBJ2-2; 11 nucleotides align to TRBD1. The germline CDR1 and CDR2 sequences are SGHRS and YFSETQ. The ends lost 4 bases at V and 3 bases at J; junction bases unmatched: 5. The CDR3 is 16 residues long.

On this clone itself: Other DNA sequences in the same sample also yield this CDR3. The rearrangement uses TRBV5-1 and TRBJ1-1; 8 positions match TRBD1. Germline V gives CDR1 SGHRS, CDR2 YFSETQ. This CDR3 comprises 14 residues. V trimming: 2 bases; J trimming: 2 bases; junction bases outside the gene matches: 2. The CDR3 DNA follows: TGCGCCAGCAGCTTCGGACAGGGAAACACTGAAGCTTTCTTT. It encodes CASSFGQGNTEAFF.

The chain joins TRBV30 to TRBJ2-2; tentative D call: TRBD1 (8 bases). The CDR3 covers 15 residues. Per the germline V gene, CDR1 is GTSNPN and CDR2 is SVGIG (reference sequence). Trimming took off 2 bases at V and 5 bases at J, with 15 bases between the two ends. CDR3 region: CAWSQDRGGTGELFF. Written as DNA, the CDR3 is TGTGCCTGGAGTCAAGACAGGGGAGGGACCGGGGAGCTGTTTTTT.

This clone has a handful of counts. The CDR3 DNA sequence: TGTGCCAGTAGTATAGGTTATAGCAATCAGCCCCAGCATTTT. Translating gives CASSIGYSNQPQHF. This chain links TRBV19 with TRBJ1-5, with D hard to call. Germline V CDR1 and CDR2: LNHDA, SQIVND (reference sequence). Trimming cost V 1 base and J 0 bases, with 4 bases left between them. The CDR3 runs to 14 residues.

The V gene is TRBV25-1, the J gene TRBJ2-7, with TRBD1 identical over 7 bases. The CDR3 spans 14 residues. J lost 0 bases, V lost 6 bases, and 5 bases had no gene match. Per the germline V gene, CDR1 is MGHDK and CDR2 is SYGVNS. The CDR3, as DNA: TGTGCCAGCAGGGACTGGGACAGCTCCTACGAGCAGTACTTC. This codes for CASRDWDSSYEQYF.

This clone was found once. CDR3 in amino acids: CASKLDRGRNQPQHF. DNA for the CDR3: TGTGCCAGTAAACTAGACAGGGGACGCAATCAGCCCCAGCATTTT. V and J are TRBV19 and TRBJ1-5; 8 bases map to TRBD1. Germline loops: CDR1 LNHDA, CDR2 SQIVND (reference sequence). V was pared by 7 bases and J by 2 bases, with 7 bases of the junction left unmatched. The CDR3 is made up of 15 amino acids.